This T cell receptor (beta chain) appears in the sequencing data of a study of T cells in Graves' hyperthyroidism and ophthalmopathy. Study-level points and caveats: In the blood, most expanded thyroid clonotypes above 0.001 appeared as well.

The cohort's ophthalmopathy patients, a group with duration under 3 months, had a Clinical Activity Score of at least 3 and a NOSPECS grade of at least 4. Clinical symptoms, serum thyroxine and TRAb, thyroid ultrasound and orbital computed tomography were used for the diagnoses. This clonotype occurred many times. What it binds is unknown. Amplification of TCR beta CDR3 regions was performed using RNA transcripts as template. In the first-round RT-PCR of the TCR CDR3, the HTBI primer set was used. Using its own MiXCR run on the multiplex PCR reads, TCRdb lists one record per CDR3 protein. The sample shows about 350,000 distinct CDR3 sequences, 15% to 20% of them seen only once. From germline, CDR1 is SGDLS and CDR2 YYNGEE. The CDR3 sequence is 15 residues long. V shed 3 bases and J 3 bases; nucleotides not matched to a gene: 8.

Sequencing was performed on blood. This clonotype was obtained from a woman in her thirties or forties with Graves' ophthalmopathy. The rearrangement joins TRBV9 to TRBJ2-7, with 8 bases lining up with TRBD1. Written as DNA, the CDR3 is TGTGCCAGCAGCGAGGCGACAGGGGCGATCTACGAGCAGTACTTC. Residues: CASSEATGAIYEQYF.